Given below is one TCR beta chain in context. Its antigen is as yet unknown. This sample is part of a study of OX40 agonist ivuxolimab in advanced cancers. The CDR3 spans 16 residues. The V segment lost 2 bases and the J segment 5 bases; nucleotides outside the gene matches: 8. Germline CDR1 is SGHTA and CDR2 is FQGNSA. Study conclusions and caveats: Antigen targets of the expanded peripheral T cells went undetermined.

Data came from immunoSEQ multiplex PCR; TCRdb stores just in-frame clones and leaves some out. The table lists about 98,000 clones, around 94% of them singletons, with 0.26% in the top ten. The V call is TRBV7-2, the J call TRBJ2-3; 9 bases are shared with TRBD2. This clonotype originated in an adult with an advanced solid tumor such as melanoma, head and neck, liver or kidney cancer. The sample was CD4+ or CD8+ T cells sorted from blood, taken in a trial of the OX40 agonist ivuxolimab. The CDR3 DNA is TGTGCCAGCAGCTTAACCGCGGGGGGGCTTGAAGATACGCAGTATTTT. This codes for CASSLTAGGLEDTQYF. The full variable domain, with the rest looked up from reference TRBV7-2 and TRBJ2-3, is GAGVSQSPSNKVTEKGKDVELRCDPISGHTALYWYRQSLGQGLEFLIYFQGNSAPDKSGLPSDRFSAERTGGSVSTLTIQRTQQEDSAVYLCASSLTAGGLEDTQYFGPGTRLTVL.